The 26 T cell receptor beta chains below all came from one sample that was sequenced in a study of T cell repertoires in ileal Crohn's disease. Method: immunoSEQ multiplex PCR; TCRdb's copy keeps in-frame clones and lacks some. Among approximately 15,000 clones, 72% were seen once, and the ten largest hold 5% to 6.5%. The specimen sequenced was ileal tissue. These TCRs come from an adult with Crohn's disease.

This clone was observed once. The J gene is TRBJ1-1, the V gene TRBV7-3, with unresolved D. The CDR3 is 13 residues long. The V and J ends lost 4 bases and 11 bases respectively, with 17 bases between them. CDR1 and CDR2 from the germline V gene are SGHTA and FQGTGA. The CDR3 DNA reads TGTGCCAGCAGCTCCGGACTAGAAACGGGGGCTTTCTTT. Translation gives CASSSGLETGAFF.

This chain joins TRBV5-1 and TRBJ2-7; D unclear. The CDR3 runs 13 residues. V lost 5 bases, J lost 4 bases, and 13 bases lay in between. The germline gives CDR1 SGHRS, CDR2 YFSETQ. The CDR3 spells CASRLSPSYEQYF. The CDR3 bases are TGCGCCAGCAGACTGTCCCCTAGTTACGAGCAGTACTTC. The full variable domain, in which reference TRBV5-1 and TRBJ2-7 provide the parts outside the CDR3, is KAGVTQTPRYLIKTRGQQVTLSCSPISGHRSVSWYQQTPGQGLQFLFEYFSETQRNKGNFPGRFSGRQFSNSRSEMNVSTLELGDSALYLCASRLSPSYEQYFGPGTRLTVT.

The rearrangement links TRBV6-4 to TRBJ2-7, with 9 bases matching TRBD2. The CDR3 totals 15 residues. The ends lost 3 bases at V and 4 bases at J; junction bases unmatched: 7. From germline, CDR1 is MRHNA and CDR2 SNTAGT. CDR3 protein: CASSEIAGEGYEQYF. CDR3 coding DNA: TGTGCCAGCAGTGAAATAGCGGGAGAAGGGTACGAGCAGTACTTC.

In DNA, the CDR3 is TGTGCCAGCAGTTTAAGGGGTGGGCAGGGTGGTTCACCCCTCCACTTT. Translation gives CASSLRGGQGGSPLHF. The rearrangement uses TRBV28 and TRBJ1-6, with D maybe TRBD1 (5 bases). Germline-derived CDR1 and CDR2 are MDHEN and SYDVKM. This CDR3 has 16 residues. The V gene lost 2 bases and the J gene lost 9 bases, with 17 bases spanning the gap. The variable domain in full, completed from reference TRBV28 and TRBJ1-6, reads DVKVTQSSRYLVKRTGEKVFLECVQDMDHENMFWYRQDPGLGLRLIYFSYDVKMKEKGDIPEGYSVSREKKERFSLILESASTNQTSMYLCASSLRGGQGGSPLHFGNGTRLTVT.

The chain is built from TRBV6-5 and TRBJ1-2; the D gene is possibly TRBD1 (6 bases). The CDR3 consists of 13 residues. In germline, CDR1 is MNHEY, CDR2 SVGAGI. V shed 6 bases and J shed 4 bases, with 12 bases lying between them. The CDR3 protein is CASRVTGTYGYTF. The CDR3 DNA reads TGTGCCAGCAGGGTAACAGGGACCTATGGCTACACCTTC.

Relative to its sample, this clone is large. V and J are TRBV4-2 and TRBJ2-7; 11 bases line up with TRBD1. The germline V gene has CDR1 LGHNA and CDR2 YNFKEQ. The junction had 4 bases not matched to a gene; V was cut back by 0 bases and J by 3 bases. The CDR3 totals 16 residues. This CDR3 reads CASSQDSGTGGYEQYF. Here the CDR3 DNA reads TGTGCCAGCAGCCAAGACTCCGGGACAGGGGGCTACGAGCAGTACTTC.

The chain is built from TRBV28 and TRBJ2-2, with TRBD1 as a possible D gene (7 bases). The CDR3 spans 19 residues. CDR1 and CDR2 (germline): MDHEN, SYDVKM. The V end lost 5 bases, the J end lost 0 bases, and 22 bases lay between the germline ends. CDR3 nucleotides: TGTGCCAGCAGTCCCACCGGGGGACAGTTGGTTGCGAACACCGGGGAGCTGTTTTTT. Translation gives CASSPTGGQLVANTGELFF.

The gene calls are TRBV30 and TRBJ1-3; D gene uncertain. Per germline, CDR1 GTSNPN and CDR2 SVGIG (reference sequence). Trimming removed 5 bases from V and 4 bases from J, with 6 bases in between. The CDR3 extends over 11 amino acids. This chain's CDR3 is CAWALGNTIYF. The CDR3 DNA sequence: TGTGCCTGGGCGTTGGGAAACACCATATATTTT. Full variable domain (remainder filled in from reference TRBV30 and TRBJ1-3): SQTIHQWPATLVQPVGSPLSLECTVEGTSNPNLYWYRQAAGRGLQLLFYSVGIGQISSEVPQNLSASRPQDRQFILSSKKLLLSDSGFYLCAWALGNTIYFGEGSWLTVV.

This clone was seen only once. V usage is TRBV6-1 and J usage is TRBJ2-7; 9 bases are shared with TRBD2. The CDR3 is made up of 15 amino acids. CDR1 MNHNS and CDR2 SASEGT come from the germline V gene. V lost 2 bases, J lost 2 bases, and 4 bases stayed unmatched. The CDR3 spells CASSERVAGAYEQYF. The CDR3 coding sequence is TGTGCCAGCAGTGAACGGGTAGCGGGGGCCTACGAGCAGTACTTC.

The gene calls are TRBV28 and TRBJ1-4; TRBD1 agrees at 7 bases. The germline V gene has CDR1 MDHEN and CDR2 SYDVKM. The V segment lost 3 bases and the J segment 0 bases; nucleotides outside the gene matches: 4. The CDR3 sequence is 16 residues long. The chain's CDR3 is CASSFGTAATNEKLFF. CDR3 in DNA: TGTGCCAGCAGTTTTGGGACAGCGGCAACTAATGAAAAACTGTTTTTT.

The chain recombines TRBV21-1 with TRBJ2-5; the table's TRBD2 call for D was not verified on the DNA. TRBV21-1 is a listed pseudogene. This CDR3 has 18 residues. The CDR3 nucleotides are TGTGCCAGCAGCAAAGGTTCACTAGCGGGAGCGAATAGGGAGACCCAGTACTTC. Its protein product is CASSKGSLAGANRETQYF.

The chain couples TRBV11-2 to TRBJ1-1, with 10 bases lining up with TRBD1. Trimming at V came to 3 bases and at J to 12 bases, leaving 13 bases not matched to a gene. The CDR3 extends over 15 amino acids. The V gene's germline CDR1 is SGHAT and CDR2 FQNNGV. The CDR3 loop is CASSFEGTGAPTTFF. DNA of the CDR3: TGTGCCAGCAGCTTTGAGGGGACAGGGGCACCGACGACTTTCTTT.

The chain combines TRBV11-3 with TRBJ1-2, with D unresolved. Trimming removed 1 base from V and 8 bases from J, with 17 bases in between. This CDR3 region has 15 residues. The germline V gene has CDR1 SGHNT and CDR2 YENEEA. The CDR3 DNA follows: TGTGCCAGCAGCTTAGCCGTCCCAATGATGAGGGGCTACACCTTC. Translating gives CASSLAVPMMRGYTF.

This chain uses TRBV11-3 with TRBJ2-1; 13 positions match TRBD2. The trim removed 6 bases at V and 5 bases at J, leaving 4 bases unmatched. Looked up from germline, CDR1 is SGHNT and CDR2 is YENEEA. The length of the CDR3 is 15 residues. This chain's CDR3 is CASRRLAGGNNEQFF. The CDR3 nucleotides are TGTGCCAGCAGAAGACTAGCGGGAGGTAACAATGAGCAGTTCTTC.

V is TRBV2 and J is TRBJ2-2; 8 nucleotides agree with TRBD2. The V segment lost 7 bases and the J segment 6 bases; nucleotides outside the gene matches: 1. CDR1 and CDR2 (germline): SNHLY, FYNNEI. There are 12 residues in the CDR3. The CDR3 spells CASNGRAGELFF. The CDR3 DNA sequence: TGTGCCAGCAACGGGAGGGCCGGGGAGCTGTTTTTT.

This chain uses TRBV12-5 with TRBJ2-1; TRBD1 aligns across 10 bases. CDR3 length: 13 residues. CDR1 is LGHNT, CDR2 FRNRAP, per germline. V trimming: 7 bases; J trimming: 6 bases; junction bases outside the gene matches: 3. The CDR3 loop is CASAGQGVNEQFF. CDR3 DNA sequence: TGTGCTAGTGCCGGACAGGGGGTCAATGAGCAGTTCTTC.

This clone turned up a few times. V and J are TRBV4-1 and TRBJ2-3; TRBD1 aligns across 8 bases. Germline V gene sequence: CDR1 MGHRA, CDR2 YSYEKL. After removal of 4 bases from V and 1 base from J, the junction contained 4 bases not matched to a gene. The CDR3 runs to 15 residues. Here the CDR3 reads CASSRSGQGTDTQYF. The CDR3, as DNA: TGCGCCAGCAGCCGGTCGGGACAGGGCACAGATACGCAGTATTTT.

As DNA, the CDR3 is TGTGCCAGCAGCTTGCCGGGTTCCGGCGGCTACACCTTC. This encodes CASSLPGSGGYTF. The chain employs TRBV5-6 and TRBJ1-2; D ambiguous. Per germline, CDR1 SGHDT and CDR2 YYEEEE. There are 13 residues in the CDR3. V shed 1 base and J shed 8 bases, with 12 bases lying between them.

J is TRBJ2-5 and V is TRBV27; TRBD1 matches 8 bases. Germline V gene sequence: CDR1 MNHEY, CDR2 SMNVEV (reference sequence). J was trimmed by 11 bases and V by 2 bases; bases with no gene match: 10. This CDR3 contains 14 residues. The CDR3 region has the DNA TGTGCCAGCAGTTTAGTCCAGGGGGCGAAAGAGCAGTACTTC. Its protein is CASSLVQGAKEQYF.

For this clone: Germline and junction disagree at one end, which may indicate a read error. The V gene is TRBV5-1, the J gene TRBJ1-2, with 8 nucleotides matching TRBD1. This CDR3 is built from 13 residues. Germline-derived CDR1 and CDR2 are SGHRS and YFSETQ. The CDR3 reads CASSLVGQGGDTF. The DNA for the CDR3 is TGCGCCAGCAGCTTGGTCGGACAGGGTGGCGACACCTTC.

The gene calls are TRBV7-9 and TRBJ2-3; D possibly corresponds to TRBD2 (6 bases). Germline CDR1 SEHNR, CDR2 FQNEAQ (reference sequence). With 3 bases removed from V and 4 bases from J, the gap between germline ends came to 14 bases. The CDR3 runs 15 residues. The CDR3 bases are TGTGCCAGCAGCTTCGAAAAGCGGGCAGCAGATACGCAGTATTTT. As protein: CASSFEKRAADTQYF.

CDR3 sequence: CATSRTDSGANVLTF. DNA of the CDR3: TGTGCCACCAGCAGGACAGACTCTGGGGCCAACGTCCTGACTTTC. This chain links TRBV15 with TRBJ2-6; D perhaps matches TRBD1 (5 bases). CDR3 length equals 15 residues. The germline V gene has CDR1 LNHNV and CDR2 YYDKDF (reference sequence). The V gene lost 3 bases and the J gene lost 0 bases, with 6 bases spanning the gap.

The rearrangement links TRBV7-9 to TRBJ2-7; 9 bases line up with TRBD2. Unmatched junction bases numbered 6, after V lost 6 bases and J lost 6 bases. This CDR3 is built from 13 residues. Germline V gives CDR1 SEHNR, CDR2 FQNEAQ (reference sequence). CDR3 DNA: TGTGCCAGCAGGCTAGTAGCGGGGGTCGAGCAGTACTTC. Its protein product is CASRLVAGVEQYF.

This chain connects TRBV2 to TRBJ1-5; weak D call: TRBD1 (6 bases). CDR1 is SNHLY, CDR2 FYNNEI, per germline. This CDR3 is built from 13 residues. Between the trimmed V and J ends, which lost 10 bases and 4 bases, there was a span of 14 bases. In DNA, the CDR3 is TGTGCCACCAGAAGGACAGTTAATCAGCCCCAGCATTTT. This translates into CATRRTVNQPQHF.

V and J are TRBV18 and TRBJ1-4; TRBD1 is a possible D gene (5 bases). V lost 3 bases and J 8 bases, leaving 10 bases between the germline ends. The CDR3 spans 13 residues. Germline loops: CDR1 KGHSH, CDR2 LQKENI. As DNA, the CDR3 is TGTGCCAGCTCACCGGAGGGGTGGGAAAAACTGTTTTTT. This encodes CASSPEGWEKLFF.

J is TRBJ2-3 and V is TRBV12-5; 14 nucleotides agree with TRBD2. Germline trimming cut 5 bases from V and 4 bases from J; bases unmatched to any gene: 2. The CDR3 length is 15 residues. CDR1 and CDR2 from the germline V gene are LGHNT and FRNRAP. CDR3 amino acids: CASGPGLAGADTQYF. The DNA of the CDR3 is TGTGCTAGTGGTCCGGGACTAGCGGGAGCAGATACGCAGTATTTT.